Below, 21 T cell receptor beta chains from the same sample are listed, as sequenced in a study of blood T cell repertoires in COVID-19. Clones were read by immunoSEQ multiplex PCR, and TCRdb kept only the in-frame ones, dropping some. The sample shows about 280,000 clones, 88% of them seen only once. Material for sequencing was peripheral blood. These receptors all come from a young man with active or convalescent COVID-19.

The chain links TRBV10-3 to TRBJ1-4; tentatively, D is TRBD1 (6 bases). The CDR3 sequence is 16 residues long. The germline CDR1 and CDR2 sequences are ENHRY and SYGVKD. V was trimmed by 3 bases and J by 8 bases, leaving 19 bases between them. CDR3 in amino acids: CAISDPQGRSVEKLFF. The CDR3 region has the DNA TGTGCCATCAGTGACCCACAGGGACGGAGTGTGGAAAAACTGTTTTTT.

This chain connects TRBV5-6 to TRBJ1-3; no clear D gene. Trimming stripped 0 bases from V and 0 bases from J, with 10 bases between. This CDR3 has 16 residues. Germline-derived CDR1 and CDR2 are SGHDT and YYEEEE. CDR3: CASSLAVTFSGNTIYF. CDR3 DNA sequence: TGTGCCAGCAGCTTGGCCGTTACATTCTCTGGAAACACCATATATTTT.

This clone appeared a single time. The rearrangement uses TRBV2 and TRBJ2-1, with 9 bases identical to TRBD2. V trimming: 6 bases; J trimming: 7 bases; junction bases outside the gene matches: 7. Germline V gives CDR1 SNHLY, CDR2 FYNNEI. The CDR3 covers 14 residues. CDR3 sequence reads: CASRDLAGPNEQFF. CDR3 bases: TGTGCCAGCAGGGATCTAGCGGGACCGAATGAGCAGTTCTTC. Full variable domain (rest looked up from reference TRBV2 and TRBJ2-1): EPEVTQTPSHQVTQMGQEVILRCVPISNHLYFYWYRQILGQKVEFLVSFYNNEISEKSEIFDDQFSVERPDGSNFTLKIRSTKLEDSAMYFCASRDLAGPNEQFFGPGTRLTVL.

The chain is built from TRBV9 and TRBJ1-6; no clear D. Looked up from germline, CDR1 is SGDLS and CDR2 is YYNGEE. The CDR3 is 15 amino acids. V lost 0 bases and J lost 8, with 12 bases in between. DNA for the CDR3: TGTGCCAGCAGCGTAGAAGGGCCCGGGGATTCACCCCTCCACTTT. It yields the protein CASSVEGPGDSPLHF.

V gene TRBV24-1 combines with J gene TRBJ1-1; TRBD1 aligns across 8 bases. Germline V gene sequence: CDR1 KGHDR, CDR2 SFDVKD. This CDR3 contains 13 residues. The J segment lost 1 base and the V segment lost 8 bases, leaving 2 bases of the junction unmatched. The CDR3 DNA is TGTGCCACCAAGCAGGGGGCGAACACTGAAGCTTTCTTT. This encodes CATKQGANTEAFF.

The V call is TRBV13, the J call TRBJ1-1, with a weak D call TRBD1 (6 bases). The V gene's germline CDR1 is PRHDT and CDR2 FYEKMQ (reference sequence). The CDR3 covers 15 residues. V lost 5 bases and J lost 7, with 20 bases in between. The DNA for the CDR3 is TGTGCCAGCAGCCCAGCCCTACGGACAGACCTTGAAGCTTTCTTT. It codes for CASSPALRTDLEAFF.

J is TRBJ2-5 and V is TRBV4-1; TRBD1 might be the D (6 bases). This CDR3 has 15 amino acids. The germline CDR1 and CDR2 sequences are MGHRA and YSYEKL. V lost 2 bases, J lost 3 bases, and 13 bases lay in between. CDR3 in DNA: TGCGCCAGCAGCCAATACCGGGACACGAAAGAGACCCAGTACTTC. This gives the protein CASSQYRDTKETQYF.

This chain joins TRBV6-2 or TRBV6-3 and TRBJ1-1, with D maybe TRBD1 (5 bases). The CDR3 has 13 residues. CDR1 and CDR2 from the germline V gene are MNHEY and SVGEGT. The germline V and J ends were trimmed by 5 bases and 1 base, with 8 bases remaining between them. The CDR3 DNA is TGTGCCAGCAGTCTCGGACAGAACACTGAAGCTTTCTTT. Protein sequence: CASSLGQNTEAFF.

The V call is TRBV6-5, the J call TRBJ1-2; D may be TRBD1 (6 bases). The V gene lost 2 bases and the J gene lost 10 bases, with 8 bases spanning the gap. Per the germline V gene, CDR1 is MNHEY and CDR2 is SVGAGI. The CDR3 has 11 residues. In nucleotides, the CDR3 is TGTGCCAGCAGTTACCAGGGGAACTACACCTTC. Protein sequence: CASSYQGNYTF.

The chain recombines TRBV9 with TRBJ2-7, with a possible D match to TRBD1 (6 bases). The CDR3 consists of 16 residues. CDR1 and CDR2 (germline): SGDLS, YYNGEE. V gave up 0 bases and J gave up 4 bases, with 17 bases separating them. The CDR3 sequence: CASSVDGTPTYYEQYF. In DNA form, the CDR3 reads TGTGCCAGCAGCGTAGACGGGACACCCACTTATTACGAGCAGTACTTC.

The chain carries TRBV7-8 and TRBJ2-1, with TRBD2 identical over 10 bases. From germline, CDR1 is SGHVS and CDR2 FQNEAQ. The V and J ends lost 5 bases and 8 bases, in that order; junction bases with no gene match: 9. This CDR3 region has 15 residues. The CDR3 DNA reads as TGTGCCAGCAGCATTACTAGCGGGGCTGGGGATGAGCAGTTCTTC. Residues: CASSITSGAGDEQFF.

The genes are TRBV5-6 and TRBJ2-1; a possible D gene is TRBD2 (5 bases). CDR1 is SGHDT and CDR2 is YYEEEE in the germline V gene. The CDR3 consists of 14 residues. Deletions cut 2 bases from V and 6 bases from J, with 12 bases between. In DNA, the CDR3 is TGTGCCAGCAGCTTAGAGGGCATTAGCAATGAGCAGTTCTTC. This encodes CASSLEGISNEQFF.

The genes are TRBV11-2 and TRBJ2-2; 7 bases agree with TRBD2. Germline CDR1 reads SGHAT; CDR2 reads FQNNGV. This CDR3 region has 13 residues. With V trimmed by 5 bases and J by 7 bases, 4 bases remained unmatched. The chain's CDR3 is CASSPWTSGELFF. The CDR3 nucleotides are TGTGCCAGCAGCCCGTGGACTAGCGGGGAGCTGTTTTTT. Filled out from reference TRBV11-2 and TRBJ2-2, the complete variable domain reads EAGVAQSPRYKIIEKRQSVAFWCNPISGHATLYWYQQILGQGPKLLIQFQNNGVVDDSQLPKDRFSAERLKGVDSTLKIQPAKLEDSAVYLCASSPWTSGELFFGEGSRLTVL.

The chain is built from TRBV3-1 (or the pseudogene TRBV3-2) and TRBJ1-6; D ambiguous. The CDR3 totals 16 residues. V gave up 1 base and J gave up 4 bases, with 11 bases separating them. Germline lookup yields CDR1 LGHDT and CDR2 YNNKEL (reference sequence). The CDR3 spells CASSQVYGEYNSPLHF. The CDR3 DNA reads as TGTGCCAGCAGCCAAGTCTATGGAGAATATAATTCACCCCTCCACTTT.

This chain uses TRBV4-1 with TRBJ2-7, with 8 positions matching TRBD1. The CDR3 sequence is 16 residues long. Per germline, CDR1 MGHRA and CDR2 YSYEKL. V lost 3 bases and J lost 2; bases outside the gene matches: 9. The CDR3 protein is CASSQGTGTGPYEQYF. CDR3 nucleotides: TGCGCCAGCAGCCAGGGGACCGGGACAGGACCCTACGAGCAGTACTTC.

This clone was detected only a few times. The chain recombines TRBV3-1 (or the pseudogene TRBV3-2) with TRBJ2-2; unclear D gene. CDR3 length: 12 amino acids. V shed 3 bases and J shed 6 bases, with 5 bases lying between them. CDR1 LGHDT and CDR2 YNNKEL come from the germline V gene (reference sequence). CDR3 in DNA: TGTGCCAGCAGCCAGGTAGCCGGGGAGCTGTTTTTT. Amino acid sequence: CASSQVAGELFF.

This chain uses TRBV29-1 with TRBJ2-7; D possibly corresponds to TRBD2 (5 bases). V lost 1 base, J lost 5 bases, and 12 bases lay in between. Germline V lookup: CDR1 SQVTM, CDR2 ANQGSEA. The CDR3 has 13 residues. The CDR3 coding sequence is TGCAGCGTTGAAGGAGGGAGCCATGACGAGCAGTACTTC. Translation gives CSVEGGSHDEQYF.

CDR3 amino acids: CASSLDRAERLPLHF. Written as DNA, the CDR3 is TGTGCCAGCAGTTTGGACAGGGCTGAGAGACTTCCCCTCCACTTT. The chain recombines TRBV7-2 with TRBJ1-6, with 8 bases that match TRBD1. Germline V gene sequence: CDR1 SGHTA, CDR2 FQGNSA. With V trimmed by 6 bases and J by 13 bases, 14 bases remained unmatched. The CDR3 spans 15 residues.

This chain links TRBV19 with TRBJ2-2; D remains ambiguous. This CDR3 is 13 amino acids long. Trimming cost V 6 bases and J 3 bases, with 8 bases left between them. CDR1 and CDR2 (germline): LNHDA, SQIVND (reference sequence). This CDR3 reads CASSLPYTGELFF. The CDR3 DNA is TGTGCCAGTAGCCTCCCTTACACCGGGGAGCTGTTTTTT.

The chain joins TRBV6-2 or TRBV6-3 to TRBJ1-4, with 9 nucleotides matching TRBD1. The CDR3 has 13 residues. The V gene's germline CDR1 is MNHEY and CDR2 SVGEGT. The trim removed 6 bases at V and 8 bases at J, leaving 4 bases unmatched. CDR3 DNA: TGTGCCAGCAGCGGACAGGGGAGGGAAAAACTGTTTTTT. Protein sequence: CASSGQGREKLFF.

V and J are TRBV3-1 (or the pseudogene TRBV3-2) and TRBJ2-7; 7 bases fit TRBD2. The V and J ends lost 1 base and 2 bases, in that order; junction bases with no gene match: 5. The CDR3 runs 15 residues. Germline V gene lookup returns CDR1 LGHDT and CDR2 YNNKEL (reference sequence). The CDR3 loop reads CASSQAGGRTYEQYF. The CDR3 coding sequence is TGTGCCAGCAGCCAAGCCGGGGGGAGGACCTACGAGCAGTACTTC.